This TCR delta chain derives from a study of γδ T cells in repeated Plasmodium falciparum infection. Turning to the study itself: Malian children with intense seasonal malaria exposure were compared with matched Australian children. Samples were taken at baseline, before some infections, and 21 days after each. Donors had four controlled P. falciparum NF54 infections over roughly 600 days.

About this clone itself: Antigen unknown. TCRdb has a much larger clone's protein, which differs at residue 12 from the translation of this DNA, likely because of a read error; what is shown is the protein translated from the DNA.

TCRdb redid clone calling on the multiplex PCR reads using CATT. The profile covers 90,000 or so delta-chain clones, with 0.9% to 1% appearing a single time and 9.6% taken by the ten largest. Study-level points and caveats: Many TCRgamma sequences overlapped between individuals in stable Vgamma9/Vdelta2+ repertoires.

Bulk repertoires came from Vgamma9/Vdelta2+ or Vdelta2-negative gammadelta T cells flow-sorted from PBMC. The CDR3 totals 15 residues. Per germline, CDR1 TVYSNPD and CDR2 GDNSRS (reference sequence). Specimen: gamma-delta T cells from blood. The rearrangement uses TRDV3 and TRDJ1; 7 bases map to TRDD3. This TCR was recovered from a pool of human donors (malaria-infected and uninfected, not separated). The CDR3 DNA sequence: TGTGCCTTAACTGGGGTTCCGGACGGCGCCGATGAACTCATCTTT. Protein product: CALTGVPDGADELIF.